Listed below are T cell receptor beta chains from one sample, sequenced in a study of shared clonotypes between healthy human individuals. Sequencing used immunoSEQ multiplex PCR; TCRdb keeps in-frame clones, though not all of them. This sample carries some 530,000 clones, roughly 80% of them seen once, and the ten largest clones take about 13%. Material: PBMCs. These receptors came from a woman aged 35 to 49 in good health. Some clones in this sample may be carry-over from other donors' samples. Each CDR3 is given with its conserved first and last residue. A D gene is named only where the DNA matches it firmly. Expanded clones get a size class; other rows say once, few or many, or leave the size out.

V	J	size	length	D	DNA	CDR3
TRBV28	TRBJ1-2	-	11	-	TGTGCCAGCAGTCCAGGCTATGGCTACACCTTC	CASSPGYGYTF
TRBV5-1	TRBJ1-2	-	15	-	TGCGCCAGCAGCTTGGAACCCGGGACATTTTATGGCTACACCTTC	CASSLEPGTFYGYTF
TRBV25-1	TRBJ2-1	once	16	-	TGTGCCAGCAGTGAGGGGGCTGGGGGGTGGTACAATGAGCAGTTCTTC	CASSEGAGGWYNEQFF
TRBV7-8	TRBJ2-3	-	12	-	TGTGCCAGCAGCACCTTGGTGGCCACGCAGTATTTT	CASSTLVATQYF
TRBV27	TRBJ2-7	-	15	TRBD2	TGTGCCAGCAGTTTGTCGAGCGGGAGAGCATACGAGCAGTACTTC	CASSLSSGRAYEQYF
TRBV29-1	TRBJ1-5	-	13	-	TGCAGCGTTGAGGGGGGGACCAATCAGCCCCAGCATTTT	CSVEGGTNQPQHF
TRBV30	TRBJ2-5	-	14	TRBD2	TGTGCCTGGAGTGATCTAGCGGGAGTAGAGACCCAGTACTTC	CAWSDLAGVETQYF
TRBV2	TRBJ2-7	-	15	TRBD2	TGTGCCAGCAGGGAGACTAGCGCCAGCTCCTACGAGCAGTACTTC	CASRETSASSYEQYF
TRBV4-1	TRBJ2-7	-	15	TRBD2	TGCGCCAGCAGCCAGGGACCGGGACTAAACTACGAGCAGTACTTC	CASSQGPGLNYEQYF
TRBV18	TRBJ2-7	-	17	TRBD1	TGTGCCAGCTCATCGGGACAGCAACTAACTAGATCCTACGAGCAGTACTTC	CASSSGQQLTRSYEQYF
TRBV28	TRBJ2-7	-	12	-	TGTGCCAGCAGGTCCCGGGCGCGGGAGCAGTACTTC	CASRSRAREQYF
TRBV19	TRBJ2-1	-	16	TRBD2	TGTGCCAGTAGTTTAGCCGGGACTAGCGAACACAATGAGCAGTTCTTC	CASSLAGTSEHNEQFF
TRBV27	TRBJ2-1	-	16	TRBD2	TGTGCCAGCAGTTTACCCCCCAGGCCGGGGGGCAATGAGCAGTTCTTC	CASSLPPRPGGNEQFF
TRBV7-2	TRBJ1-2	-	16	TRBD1	TGTGCCAGCAGCTCTAGCCCCCGGACAGGGAGAGGTGGCTACACCTTC	CASSSSPRTGRGGYTF
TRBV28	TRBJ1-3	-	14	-	TGTGCCAGCAGAGCAGACAGTTCTGGAAACACCATATATTTT	CASRADSSGNTIYF
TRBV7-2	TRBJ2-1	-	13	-	TGTGCCAGCAGCTTATCGTATAGCAATGAGCAGTTCTTC	CASSLSYSNEQFF
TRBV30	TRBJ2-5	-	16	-	TGTGCCTGGAAGACGGTTAGCCTAGCGACCAAAGAGACCCAGTACTTC	CAWKTVSLATKETQYF
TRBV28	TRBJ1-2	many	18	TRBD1	TGTGCCAGCAGTCCTATCTCCCGGGACAGGGGGCGAATCTATGGCTACACCTTC	CASSPISRDRGRIYGYTF
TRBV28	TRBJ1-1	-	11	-	TGTGCCAGCAGTTCTACCACTGAAGCTTTCTTT	CASSSTTEAFF
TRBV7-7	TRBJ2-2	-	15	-	TGTGCCAGCAGCTTAGTCCAGGGCAACACCGGGGAGCTGTTTTTT	CASSLVQGNTGELFF
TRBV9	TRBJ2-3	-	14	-	TGTGCCAGCAGCGTCCTTTCTGGGTTTGATACGCAGTATTTT	CASSVLSGFDTQYF
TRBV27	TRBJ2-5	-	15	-	TGTGCCAGCAGTCAAACCCCCGACAGGCGGGAGACCCAGTACTTC	CASSQTPDRRETQYF
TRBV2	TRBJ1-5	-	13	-	TGTGCCAGCAGTGACGTTAGCAATCAGCCCCAGCACTTT	CASSDVSNQPQHF
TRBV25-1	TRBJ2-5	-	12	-	TGTGCCAGCGGACTGGACCAAGAGACCCAGTACTTC	CASGLDQETQYF
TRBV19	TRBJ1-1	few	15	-	TGTGCCAGTAGTATAAAAGTAACCATGAACACTGAAGCTTTCTTT	CASSIKVTMNTEAFF
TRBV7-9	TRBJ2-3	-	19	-	TGTGCCAGCAGCTCCCCCTACCCTCCCGGGACCAGCAACACAGATACGCAGTATTTT	CASSSPYPPGTSNTDTQYF
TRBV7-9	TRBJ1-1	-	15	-	TGTGCCAGCAGCTTAGGTGGCGGGTCGAACACTGAAGCTTTCTTT	CASSLGGGSNTEAFF
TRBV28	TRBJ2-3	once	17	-	TGTGCCAGCAGTTCGGGCTCCGGGGGAACAAGCACAGATACGCAGTATTTT	CASSSGSGGTSTDTQYF
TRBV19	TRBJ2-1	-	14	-	TGTGCCAGTAGTCCCAGCGGAGATTACAATGAGCAGTTCTTC	CASSPSGDYNEQFF
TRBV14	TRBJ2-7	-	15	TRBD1	TGTGCCAGCAGCCACGGGACAGGGTTAAGGAACGAGCAGTACTTC	CASSHGTGLRNEQYF
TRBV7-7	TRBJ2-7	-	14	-	TGTGCCAGCAGCTTAGAGGCACAGTCTGGCGAGCAGTACTTC	CASSLEAQSGEQYF
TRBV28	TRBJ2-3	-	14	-	TGTGCCACCTTAGGAGGGATCAGCACAGATACGCAGTATTTT	CATLGGISTDTQYF
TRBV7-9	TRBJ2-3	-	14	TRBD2	TGTGCCAGCAGCACGGGACTAGCGAGAGATACGCAGTATTTT	CASSTGLARDTQYF
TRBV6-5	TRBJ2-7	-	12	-	TGTGCCAGCAGTCATCAAACCCACGAGCAGTACTTC	CASSHQTHEQYF
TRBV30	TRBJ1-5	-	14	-	TGTGCCTGGAGACCGCGTGGAACCAATCAGCCCCAGCATTTT	CAWRPRGTNQPQHF
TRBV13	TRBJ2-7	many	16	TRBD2	TGTGCCAGCAGCTTAACCTTCGGGAGGGATTACTACGAGCAGTACTTC	CASSLTFGRDYYEQYF
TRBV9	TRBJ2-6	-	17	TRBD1	TGTGCCAGCAGCGTAGGGACAGGATCATCCGGGGCCAACGTCCTGACTTTC	CASSVGTGSSGANVLTF
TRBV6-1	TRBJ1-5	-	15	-	TGTGCCAGCAGTTCGGGTCAGCAGGGCAATCAGCCCCAGCATTTT	CASSSGQQGNQPQHF
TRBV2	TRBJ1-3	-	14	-	TGTGCCAGCAGTGAGGGGGCTAACGGAAACACCATATATTTT	CASSEGANGNTIYF
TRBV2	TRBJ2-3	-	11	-	TGTGCCAGCAGTCCTAGAGATACGCAGTATTTT	CASSPRDTQYF
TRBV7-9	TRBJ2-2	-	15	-	TGTGCCAGCACCTTGGGGGACGGATACACCGGGGAGCTGTTTTTT	CASTLGDGYTGELFF
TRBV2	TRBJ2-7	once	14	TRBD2	TGTGCCAGCAGCAGACTAGCCGGCTCCTACGAGCAGTACTTC	CASSRLAGSYEQYF
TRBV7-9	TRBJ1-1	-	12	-	TGTGCCAGCAGCTTAGACCTAGGCCGGGCTTTCTTT	CASSLDLGRAFF
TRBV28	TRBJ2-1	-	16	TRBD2	TGTGCCAGCAGTTTCCGGACTAGAAGGTCCTACAATGAGCAGTTCTTC	CASSFRTRRSYNEQFF
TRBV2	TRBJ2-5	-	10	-	TGTGCCAGCAGAATGGAGACCCAGTACTTC	CASRMETQYF
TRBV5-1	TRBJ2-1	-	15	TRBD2	TGCGCCAGCAGCTTGGGGACTAGCGGCAGCCATGAGCAGTTCTTC	CASSLGTSGSHEQFF
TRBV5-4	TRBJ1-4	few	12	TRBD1	TGTGCCAGCAGCTCCAGGGGGGAAAAACTGTTTTTT	CASSSRGEKLFF
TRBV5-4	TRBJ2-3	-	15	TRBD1	TGTGCCAGCAGCTCTAGGACAGGTAGCACAGATACGCAGTATTTT	CASSSRTGSTDTQYF
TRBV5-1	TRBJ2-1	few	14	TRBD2	TGCGCCAGCCGGACTAGCGGGAGCAACAATGAGCAGTTCTTC	CASRTSGSNNEQFF
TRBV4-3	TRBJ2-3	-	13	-	TGCGCCAGCAGCCAAGGAACCACAGATACGCAGTATTTT	CASSQGTTDTQYF
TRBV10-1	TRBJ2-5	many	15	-	TGCGCCAGCAGCAAGCAGTCGGGGTACGGGGAGACCCAGTACTTC	CASSKQSGYGETQYF
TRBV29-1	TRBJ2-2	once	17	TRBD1	TGCAGCGTTGAAGACCGGACAGGCACGAAGAACACCGGGGAGCTGTTTTTT	CSVEDRTGTKNTGELFF
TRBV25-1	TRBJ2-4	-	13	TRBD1	TGTGCCAGCAGTGAAGGGGGTGCGGACAGGATTGACTTC	CASSEGGADRIDF
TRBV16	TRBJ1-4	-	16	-	TGTGCCAGCAGCGCCACGGTTTGGGAGGCTAATGAAAAACTGTTTTTT	CASSATVWEANEKLFF
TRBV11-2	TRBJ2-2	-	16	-	TGTGCCAGCAGCCGAGACGGGGCTAGCCGGGTCGGGGAGCTGTTTTTT	CASSRDGASRVGELFF